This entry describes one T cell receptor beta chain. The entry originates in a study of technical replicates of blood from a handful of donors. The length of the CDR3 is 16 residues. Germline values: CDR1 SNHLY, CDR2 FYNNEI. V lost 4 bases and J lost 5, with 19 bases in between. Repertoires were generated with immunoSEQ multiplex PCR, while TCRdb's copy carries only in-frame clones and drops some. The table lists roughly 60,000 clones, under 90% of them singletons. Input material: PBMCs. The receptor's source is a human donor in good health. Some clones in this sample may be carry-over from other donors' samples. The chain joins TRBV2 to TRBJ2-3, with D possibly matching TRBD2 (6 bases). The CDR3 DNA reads TGTGCCAGCAGTGGCGGGACCAGGGCGAGTGTAGATACGCAGTATTTT. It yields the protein CASSGGTRASVDTQYF.